These 23 T cell receptor beta chains share one sample of origin, sequenced in a study of beta chain features in type 1 diabetes. These receptors have no identified antigens. Study-wide points: Moderate but significant shortening of TCRB CDR3s was recorded in all four CD4+ subsets from Type 1 diabetes patients.

Expressed TCRB transcripts were sequenced because the entire RNA isolate underwent reverse transcription. The table came from immunoSEQ multiplex PCR; TCRdb's copy has only in-frame clones and leaves some out. The table has 600,000 to 700,000 clones, around 11% seen once. The sequenced sample consisted of naive CD4+ T cells from blood. The receptors originated from a man aged 25 to 40 with type 1 diabetes.

This chain uses TRBV4-3 with TRBJ2-7, with D perhaps assigned TRBD1 or TRBD2 (7 bases each). The CDR3 is 17 amino acids. V was cut by 4 bases and J by 0 bases, with 19 bases left in between. Germline V gives CDR1 LGHNA, CDR2 YSLEER. The CDR3 coding sequence is TGCGCCAGCAGCCTTTACCCGACAGGGAGGGCCTCCTACGAGCAGTACTTC. Translating gives CASSLYPTGRASYEQYF.

A few counts support this clone. V gene TRBV7-8 combines with J gene TRBJ2-3; 13 bases line up with TRBD2. CDR3 size: 16 residues. J was trimmed by 9 bases and V by 5 bases; bases with no gene match: 11. Germline loops: CDR1 SGHVS, CDR2 FQNEAQ. Here the CDR3 reads CASSPVLLAGGRTQYF. CDR3 nucleotides: TGTGCCAGCAGCCCAGTACTACTAGCGGGGGGGAGAACGCAGTATTTT. Complete variable domain (other parts from reference TRBV7-8 and TRBJ2-3): GAGVSQSPRYKVAKRGQDVALRCDPISGHVSLFWYQQALGQGPEFLTYFQNEAQLDKSGLPSDRFFAERPEGSVSTLKIQRTQQEDSAVYLCASSPVLLAGGRTQYFGPGTRLTVL.

A note on this clone: The sample holds other DNA sequences that translate to the same CDR3. V gene TRBV27 combines with J gene TRBJ1-2; D unresolved. Germline CDR1 MNHEY, CDR2 SMNVEV (reference sequence). V dropped 6 bases and J dropped 4 bases, with 15 bases sitting between them. The CDR3 contains 14 residues. CDR3 DNA: TGTGCCAGCAGCCAAGGCGCTAGAGGCTATGGCTACACCTTC. It yields the protein CASSQGARGYGYTF.

The V and J genes are TRBV14 and TRBJ1-2, with 11 positions matching TRBD1. Trimming took 5 bases from V and 8 from J; bases not matched to a gene: 10. The CDR3 contains 15 residues. Germline V lookup: CDR1 SGHDN, CDR2 FVKESK. This chain's CDR3 is CASSTRTGGFGGYTF. The DNA for the CDR3 is TGTGCCAGCAGCACACGGACAGGGGGCTTCGGCGGCTACACCTTC. The whole variable domain, filled in from reference TRBV14 and TRBJ1-2, reads EAGVTQFPSHSVIEKGQTVTLRCDPISGHDNLYWYRRVMGKEIKFLLHFVKESKQDESGMPNNRFLAERTGGTYSTLKVQPAELEDSGVYFCASSTRTGGFGGYTFGSGTRLTVV.

To note about this clone: At the DNA level, this CDR3 is encoded by other sequences in the same sample as well. V gene TRBV29-1 combines with J gene TRBJ2-5, with D unclear. In germline, CDR1 is SQVTM, CDR2 ANQGSEA. V was trimmed by 4 bases and J by 2 bases, leaving 2 bases between them. The length of the CDR3 is 10 residues. As DNA, the CDR3 is TGCAGCGTTGGACAAGAGACCCAGTACTTC. As protein: CSVGQETQYF.

This rearrangement joins TRBV30 to TRBJ1-6; D call uncertain. V was shortened by 0 bases and J by 16 bases, with 10 bases between the two germline ends. Germline V gene lookup returns CDR1 GTSNPN and CDR2 SVGIG (reference sequence). This CDR3 has 11 amino acids. The CDR3 nucleotides are TGTGCCTGGAGTGTATACTCCACACTCCACTTT. Protein sequence: CAWSVYSTLHF.

This clone was detected a few times. This chain uses TRBV28 with TRBJ1-2; D not certain. Trimming stripped 5 bases from V and 7 bases from J, with 8 bases between. Germline values: CDR1 MDHEN, CDR2 SYDVKM. This CDR3 is 11 amino acids long. CDR3 DNA: TGTGCCAGCAGTCCCCCCCCTGGCTACACCTTC. Its translation: CASSPPPGYTF.

The rearrangement joins TRBV4-2 to TRBJ2-1; weak D call: TRBD1 (7 bases). CDR3 length equals 15 residues. Germline-derived CDR1 and CDR2 are LGHNA and YNFKEQ. Deletions cut 1 base from V and 5 bases from J, with 12 bases between. CDR3 DNA sequence: TGTGCCAGCAGCCAAGGGGCAGGGGGGAACAATGAGCAGTTCTTC. This gives the protein CASSQGAGGNNEQFF.

A few counts support this clone. The chain is built from TRBV15 and TRBJ2-7; D remains ambiguous. CDR1 is LNHNV, CDR2 YYDKDF, per germline (reference sequence). Trimming pared 0 bases from V and 0 bases from J, leaving 12 bases between. The CDR3 sequence is 16 residues long. The CDR3 nucleotides read TGTGCCACCAGCAGAGATCAGCAGATGAGCTCCTACGAGCAGTACTTC. It specifies CATSRDQQMSSYEQYF.

This clone was seen a handful of times. The V and J genes are TRBV7-9 and TRBJ2-1, with no clear D. The CDR3 runs to 14 residues. In germline, CDR1 is SEHNR, CDR2 FQNEAQ (reference sequence). Trimming left V 1 base short and J 4 bases short, with 8 bases between. The DNA for the CDR3 is TGTGCCAGCAGCTTAGAAATGGAATACAATGAGCAGTTCTTC. Protein product: CASSLEMEYNEQFF.

In its sample, this clone was seen a few times. V and J are TRBV28 and TRBJ2-7; no clear D. The V gene lost 5 bases and the J gene lost 3 bases, with 17 bases spanning the gap. Germline assignment: CDR1 MDHEN and CDR2 SYDVKM. The CDR3 consists of 15 residues. The CDR3 DNA reads TGTGCCAGCAGTCTCGGCGGCCAGCAACTCTACGAGCAGTACTTC. Amino acids: CASSLGGQQLYEQYF.

The chain links TRBV10-3 to TRBJ1-4, with 9 bases identical to TRBD1. CDR1 is ENHRY and CDR2 is SYGVKD in the germline V gene. CDR3 size: 17 residues. J lost 4 bases, V lost 5 bases, and 11 bases had no gene match. As DNA, the CDR3 is TGTGCCATCAGTCGGACAGGGGAAAGGACGATTAATGAAAAACTGTTTTTT. The encoded protein is CAISRTGERTINEKLFF.

This clone was recorded a few times. Here the CDR3 reads CASSTRQVLEAFF. CDR3 in DNA: TGTGCCAGTAGTACGCGACAGGTCCTTGAAGCTTTCTTT. The chain has TRBV19 and TRBJ1-1, with D tentatively TRBD1 (6 bases). With 4 bases removed from V and 7 bases from J, the gap between germline ends came to 13 bases. The CDR3 sequence is 13 residues long. Per the germline V gene, CDR1 is LNHDA and CDR2 is SQIVND (reference sequence).

This chain joins TRBV15 and TRBJ1-5; maybe TRBD1 (6 bases). Per germline, CDR1 LNHNV and CDR2 YYDKDF (reference sequence). The CDR3 runs 17 residues. Trimming took off 0 bases at V and 2 bases at J, with 14 bases between the two ends. The CDR3 sequence: CATSRDLRGPGNQPQHF. In nucleotides, the CDR3 is TGTGCCACCAGCAGAGATCTTCGGGGGCCTGGCAATCAGCCCCAGCATTTT.

This clone was picked up a small number of times. The chain is built from TRBV12-5 and TRBJ2-5, with no clear D. V shed 0 bases and J shed 3 bases, with 5 bases lying between them. The CDR3 totals 13 residues. Germline-derived CDR1 and CDR2 are LGHNT and FRNRAP. Here the CDR3 DNA reads TGTGCTAGTGGTTTGGTAACTGAAGAGACCCAGTACTTC. Translating gives CASGLVTEETQYF.

The chain employs TRBV2 and TRBJ2-5; no definite D call. V gave up 7 bases and J gave up 7 bases, with 13 bases separating them. The germline V gene encodes CDR1 SNHLY and CDR2 FYNNEI. This CDR3 contains 12 residues. The CDR3 is CASTAISPTQYF. In nucleotides, the CDR3 is TGTGCCAGCACAGCTATCAGTCCGACCCAGTACTTC.

This clone turned up a few times. This chain connects TRBV11-2 to TRBJ2-3, with 9 bases that match TRBD2. V was pared by 0 bases and J by 4 bases, with 2 bases of the junction left unmatched. This CDR3 is built from 15 residues. Germline V CDR1 and CDR2: SGHAT, FQNNGV. The CDR3 sequence is CASSLDGGGADTQYF. The CDR3 nucleotides read TGTGCCAGCAGCTTAGACGGCGGGGGGGCAGATACGCAGTATTTT. Drawing the rest from reference TRBV11-2 and TRBJ2-3, the complete variable domain is EAGVAQSPRYKIIEKRQSVAFWCNPISGHATLYWYQQILGQGPKLLIQFQNNGVVDDSQLPKDRFSAERLKGVDSTLKIQPAKLEDSAVYLCASSLDGGGADTQYFGPGTRLTVL.

To note about this clone: This sample includes further DNA sequences coding for the same CDR3. The chain carries TRBV19 and TRBJ1-5; D is possibly TRBD1 (5 bases). This CDR3 spans 14 amino acids. Trimming removed 5 bases from V and 2 bases from J, with 10 bases in between. Germline V gene sequence: CDR1 LNHDA, CDR2 SQIVND (reference sequence). CDR3 residues: CASSRQGGNQPQHF. In DNA form, the CDR3 reads TGTGCCAGTAGTCGGCAGGGAGGCAATCAGCCCCAGCATTTT.

The rearrangement joins TRBV4-3 to TRBJ2-1, with TRBD2 matching over 8 bases. The CDR3 is 15 amino acids. The V and J ends lost 1 base and 9 bases, in that order; junction bases with no gene match: 8. Germline CDR1 LGHNA, CDR2 YSLEER. CDR3 protein: CASSQVGLVSGEQFF. Here the CDR3 DNA reads TGCGCCAGCAGCCAAGTGGGACTAGTGAGTGGTGAGCAGTTCTTC.

This clone was found a few times. The CDR3 loop is CASSQRVGSSYEQYF. The CDR3 DNA reads TGTGCCAGCAGCCAAAGGGTCGGGAGCTCCTACGAGCAGTACTTC. The chain couples TRBV4-2 to TRBJ2-7, with a weak D call TRBD2 (6 bases). CDR1 and CDR2 (germline): LGHNA, YNFKEQ. V was clipped by 2 bases and J by 0 bases, with 11 bases between them. The CDR3 extends over 15 amino acids.

The gene calls are TRBV6-5 and TRBJ1-2; no firm D call. The CDR3 has 15 amino acids. Trimming took 7 bases from V and 6 from J, leaving 21 bases between them. Germline V lookup: CDR1 MNHEY, CDR2 SVGAGI. The CDR3 region is CASITLAAPSNGYTF. The CDR3 bases are TGTGCCAGCATTACCCTCGCCGCGCCCTCGAATGGCTACACCTTC.

This clone was counted between two and nine times. The chain combines TRBV27 with TRBJ2-7; D perhaps matches TRBD1 (6 bases). Trimming took 5 bases from V and 7 from J, leaving 9 bases between them. This CDR3 contains 11 residues. Germline V CDR1 and CDR2: MNHEY, SMNVEV (reference sequence). The CDR3 DNA follows: TGTGCCAGCAGTCGCGGACAGGAGCAGTACTTC. It is translated as CASSRGQEQYF.

This clone was seen only a few times. Here the CDR3 DNA reads TGCGCCAGCAGCCAAGATTTTAGGAGGGGAGGGCAGCCCCAGCATTTT. It specifies CASSQDFRRGGQPQHF. The V gene is TRBV4-3, the J gene TRBJ1-5, with a possible D match to TRBD1 (5 bases). Trimming shortened V by 0 bases and J by 7 bases, and 16 bases separated the two germline ends. CDR1 is LGHNA and CDR2 is YSLEER in the germline V gene. The CDR3 has 16 residues.